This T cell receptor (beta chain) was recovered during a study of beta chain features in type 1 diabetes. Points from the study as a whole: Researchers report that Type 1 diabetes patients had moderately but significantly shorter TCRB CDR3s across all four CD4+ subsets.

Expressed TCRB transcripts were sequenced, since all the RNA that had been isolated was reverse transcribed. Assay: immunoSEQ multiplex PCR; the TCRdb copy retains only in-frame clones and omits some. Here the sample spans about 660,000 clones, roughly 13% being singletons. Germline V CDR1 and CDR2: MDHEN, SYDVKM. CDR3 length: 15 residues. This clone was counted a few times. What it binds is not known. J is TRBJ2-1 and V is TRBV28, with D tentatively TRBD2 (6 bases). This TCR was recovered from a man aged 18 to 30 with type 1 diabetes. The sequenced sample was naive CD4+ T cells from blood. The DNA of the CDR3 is TGTGCGTGCTCGGCGGGGCTGAGCTCCTACAATGAGCAGTTCTTC. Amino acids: CACSAGLSSYNEQFF.